The entry that follows covers one T cell receptor beta chain sequence. Germline is not matched at one junction end, which may reflect a read error. The CDR3 loop spans 14 amino acids. Germline CDR1 and CDR2: MNHEY and SVGAGI. The data are from a study of T cell clones after liver transplantation. This table comes from immunoSEQ multiplex PCR, and its TCRdb copy is limited to in-frame clones, with some not included. The sample has roughly 16,000 clones, around 80% seen once. Here the sequenced sample was CD8+ T cells from blood, taken around 48 months after liver transplant. V usage is TRBV6-5 and J usage is TRBJ1-1; D is undetermined. This clonotype was obtained from a human patient who received a liver transplant. The graft donor may be the source of some T cells. The CDR3 loop reads CANSYTAMNTEAFF. CDR3 bases: TGTGCCAACAGTTACACAGCCATGAACACTGAAGCTTTCTTT.